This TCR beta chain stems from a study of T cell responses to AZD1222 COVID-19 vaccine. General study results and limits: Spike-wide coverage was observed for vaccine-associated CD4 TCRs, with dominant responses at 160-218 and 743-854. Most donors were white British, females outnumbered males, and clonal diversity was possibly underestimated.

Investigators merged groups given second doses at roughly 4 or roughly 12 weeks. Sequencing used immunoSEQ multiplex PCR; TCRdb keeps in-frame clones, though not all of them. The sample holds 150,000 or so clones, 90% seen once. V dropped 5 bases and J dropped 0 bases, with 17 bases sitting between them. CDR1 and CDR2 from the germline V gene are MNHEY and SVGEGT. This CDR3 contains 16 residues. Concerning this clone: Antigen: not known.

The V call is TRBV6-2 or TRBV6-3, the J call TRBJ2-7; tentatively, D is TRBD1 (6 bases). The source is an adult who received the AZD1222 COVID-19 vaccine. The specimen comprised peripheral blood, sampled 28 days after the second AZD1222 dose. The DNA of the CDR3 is TGTGCCAGCAGTCCCCGAGACAGGCGTAGCTCCTACGAGCAGTACTTC. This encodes CASSPRDRRSSYEQYF.